This entry is about one T cell receptor (beta chain). Its antigen is undetermined. This entry comes from a study of cytomegalovirus exposure and HLA in healthy donors. Whole-study context: Unique TCR beta sequences numbering some 120 million came from around 180 million T cells in an earlier analysis. General observations from the study: A later analysis found that most CMV-associated TCR beta chains appeared HLA-restricted. Cytomegalovirus association was assigned to about 180 TCR beta chains.

PCR employed 60 Vbeta and 13 Jbeta primers. Libraries were prepared by immunoSEQ multiplex PCR; TCRdb keeps only in-frame clonotypes and omits some of them. The sample data list about 74,000 clones. CDR3 size: 15 residues. Deletions cut 3 bases from V and 2 bases from J, with 12 bases between. Each donor was nominally healthy when sampled (though unrecorded immune exposures were likely). The sequence derives from a female donor in good health and CMV-seropositive. The chain carries TRBV23-1 and TRBJ2-3; D may be TRBD2 (5 bases). TRBV23-1 is filed as an ORF, its function uncertain. Sample: PBMCs. CDR3 loop: CASSHQPGITDTQYF. Written as DNA, the CDR3 is TGCGCCAGCAGTCATCAACCGGGGATCACAGATACGCAGTATTTT.